The present T cell receptor (beta chain) was sequenced within a study of graft-versus-host responses after intestinal transplantation. The table lists this clone with a count of one. Its antigen is still unknown. Libraries were prepared by immunoSEQ multiplex PCR; TCRdb keeps only in-frame clonotypes and omits some of them. Here the sample spans 96,000 or so clones, 80% to 95% being singletons. This CDR3 contains 16 residues. V dropped 1 base and J dropped 7 bases, with 16 bases sitting between them. Germline-derived CDR1 and CDR2 are MGHRA and YSYEKL. The clonotype comes from a human donor who received an intestinal transplant. The sample here was unstimulated CD4+ T cells sorted from spleen or lymph node cells, taken before intestinal transplant. The V gene is TRBV4-1, the J gene TRBJ1-4; unclear D gene. The DNA for the CDR3 is TGCGCCAGCAGCCAAGGTGTTCTGGCACACAGTGAAAAACTGTTTTTT. Protein sequence: CASSQGVLAHSEKLFF.